The entry that follows covers one T cell receptor (beta chain) sequence. What it recognizes is unknown. The V end was cut by 4 bases, the J end by 2 bases, with 8 bases between. This CDR3 spans 13 amino acids. Looked up from germline, CDR1 is MNHNS and CDR2 is SASEGT. The data were obtained in a study of T cells in Graves' hyperthyroidism and ophthalmopathy. Study outcomes and limitations: Most thyroid-expanded clonotypes above 0.001 were also found in blood. Ophthalmopathy was separated from stable hyperthyroidism by a 13 V-J model.

PBMCs were sourced from about 10 ml fresh peripheral blood. Amplification yielded TCR beta CDR3 regions, with RNA transcripts as the source. With the HTBI primer set, the TCR CDR3 went through a first round of RT-PCR. One entry per CDR3 protein, called by TCRdb with MiXCR from the multiplex PCR reads. The sample includes 300,000 to 350,000 distinct CDR3 sequences, 18% of them seen just once. The origin of this receptor is a woman between 50 and 59 years old with Graves' hyperthyroidism. The chain has TRBV6-1 and TRBJ2-5; no definite D call. Material for sequencing was blood. The CDR3 bases are TGTGCCAGCAGTGCCTACTATCAAGAGACCCAGTACTTC. Translation: CASSAYYQETQYF.